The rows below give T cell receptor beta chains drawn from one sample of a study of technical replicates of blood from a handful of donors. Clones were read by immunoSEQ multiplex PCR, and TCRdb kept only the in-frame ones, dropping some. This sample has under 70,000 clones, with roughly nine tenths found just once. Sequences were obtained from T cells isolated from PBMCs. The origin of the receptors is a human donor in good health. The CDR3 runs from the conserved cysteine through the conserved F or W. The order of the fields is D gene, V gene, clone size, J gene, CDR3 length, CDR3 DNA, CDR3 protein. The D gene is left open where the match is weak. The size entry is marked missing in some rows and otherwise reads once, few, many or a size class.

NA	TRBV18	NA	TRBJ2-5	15	TGTGCCAGCTCACCACCCACGGCCTCAGGAGAGACCCAGTACTTC	CASSPPTASGETQYF
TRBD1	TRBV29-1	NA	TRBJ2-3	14	TGCAGCGTTAACAGGGGGCGAGGAACAGATACGCAGTATTTT	CSVNRGRGTDTQYF
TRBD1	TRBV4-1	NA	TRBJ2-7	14	TGCGCCAGCAGTCAACGGGACAGCTCCTACGAGCAGTACTTC	CASSQRDSSYEQYF
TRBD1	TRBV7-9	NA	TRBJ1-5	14	TGTGCCAGCAGCTCGGGACAGGGAAGCCAGCCCCAGCATTTT	CASSSGQGSQPQHF
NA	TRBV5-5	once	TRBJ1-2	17	TGTGCCAGCAGCTTGGTCCTCGGTGTATTCGTCGGGTATGGCTACACCTTC	CASSLVLGVFVGYGYTF
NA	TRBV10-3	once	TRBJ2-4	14	TGTGCCATCAGTGAGGGAGGGTCCAAAAACATTCAGTACTTC	CAISEGGSKNIQYF
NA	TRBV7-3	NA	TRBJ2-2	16	TGTGCCAGCAGCCTAATGGCTAGCTCGAACACCGGGGAGCTGTTTTTT	CASSLMASSNTGELFF
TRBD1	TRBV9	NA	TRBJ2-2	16	TGTGCCAGCAGCCCCAGACAGGGTGACTACACCGGGGAGCTGTTTTTT	CASSPRQGDYTGELFF
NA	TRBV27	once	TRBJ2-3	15	TGTGCCAGCAGTTTTGTGGTCAGGGGCACAGATACGCAGTATTTT	CASSFVVRGTDTQYF
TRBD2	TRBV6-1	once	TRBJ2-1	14	TGTGCCAGCAACCCGGGACTAGCGGGTCTTGAGCAGTTCTTC	CASNPGLAGLEQFF
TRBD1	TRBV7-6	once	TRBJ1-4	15	TGTGCCAGCAGCTTAGGAGGACAGGGGGCAGAAAAACTGTTTTTT	CASSLGGQGAEKLFF
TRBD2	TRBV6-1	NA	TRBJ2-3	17	TGTGCCAGCAGTGAAACGAGGCGACTAGCGGGCACAGATACGCAGTATTTT	CASSETRRLAGTDTQYF
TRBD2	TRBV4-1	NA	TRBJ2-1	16	TGCGCCAGCAGCTATAGCGGGAGTGTTCCCTACAATGAGCAGTTCTTC	CASSYSGSVPYNEQFF
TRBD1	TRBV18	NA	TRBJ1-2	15	TGTGCCAGCTCACCAGGACAGGGCTTCAGCTATGGCTACACCTTC	CASSPGQGFSYGYTF
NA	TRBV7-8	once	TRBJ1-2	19	TGTGCCAGCAGCTTAGACAGGGTTATAATGAGTGTTTCAACTTATGGCTACACCTTC	CASSLDRVIMSVSTYGYTF
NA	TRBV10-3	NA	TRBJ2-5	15	TGTGCCATCAGCGCCGGGACCCCGGAGGGGGAGACCCAGTACTTC	CAISAGTPEGETQYF
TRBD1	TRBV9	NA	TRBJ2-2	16	TGTGCCAGCAGCCCCCGAGGGGACAGGGACACCGGGGAGCTGTTTTTT	CASSPRGDRDTGELFF
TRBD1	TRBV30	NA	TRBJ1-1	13	TGTGCCTGGGATTTACAGGGGGCTAGGGTAGCTTTCTTT	CAWDLQGARVAFF
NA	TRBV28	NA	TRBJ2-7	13	TGTGCCAGTACCCCCGCGAATCCCTACGAGCAGTACTTC	CASTPANPYEQYF
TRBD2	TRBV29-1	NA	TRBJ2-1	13	TGCAGCGTTGCGGGAGGTTCCTACAATGAGCAGTTCTTC	CSVAGGSYNEQFF
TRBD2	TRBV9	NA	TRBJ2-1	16	TGTGCCAGCAGCTCGTCGCCGGGACTAGCTGTCGATGAGCAGTTCTTC	CASSSSPGLAVDEQFF
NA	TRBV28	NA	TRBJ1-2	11	TGTGCCAGCTTCACGGGGGAAGGCTACACCTTC	CASFTGEGYTF
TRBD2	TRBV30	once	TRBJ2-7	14	TGTGCCTGGACGAGAAGCGGGAATTTCTACGAGCAGTACTTC	CAWTRSGNFYEQYF
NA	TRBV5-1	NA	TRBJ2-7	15	TGCGCCAGCAGCCGTGTCGCGGACAGAGACTACGAGCAGTACTTC	CASSRVADRDYEQYF
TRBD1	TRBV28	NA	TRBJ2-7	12	TGTGCCAGTACTACAGGGGCCTACGAGCAGTACTTC	CASTTGAYEQYF
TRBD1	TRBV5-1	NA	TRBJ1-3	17	TGCGCCAGCAGTTTACAACCTCCGCAGGGGGCGAGAAACACCATATATTTT	CASSLQPPQGARNTIYF
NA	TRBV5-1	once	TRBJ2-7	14	TGCGCCAGCTCTAACCAGGATCTTTCCTACGAGCAGTACTTC	CASSNQDLSYEQYF
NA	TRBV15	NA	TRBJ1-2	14	TGTGCCACCAGCAGGTCAGGGTTAAGCTATGGCTACACCTTC	CATSRSGLSYGYTF
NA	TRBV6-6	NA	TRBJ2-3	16	TGTGCCAGCAGTTACTTTTTACCGGGATCGACGGATACGCAGTATTTT	CASSYFLPGSTDTQYF
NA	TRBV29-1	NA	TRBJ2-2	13	TGCAGCGTTGTTAGCGGTGACACCGGGGAGCTGTTTTTT	CSVVSGDTGELFF
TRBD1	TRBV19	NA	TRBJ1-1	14	TGTGCCAGTCGGCCCGGGACAGTGAACACTGAAGCTTTCTTT	CASRPGTVNTEAFF
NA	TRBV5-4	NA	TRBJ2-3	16	TGTGCCAGCAGCAGACCGGGACTCCTTAGCACAGATACGCAGTATTTT	CASSRPGLLSTDTQYF
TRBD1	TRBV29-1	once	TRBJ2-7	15	TGCAGCGTCACAGGGGGTACTTATCAAAACTACGAGCAGTACTTC	CSVTGGTYQNYEQYF
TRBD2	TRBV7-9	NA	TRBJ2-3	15	TGTGCCAGCAGCCCTTGGGCGGGGGGAACAGATACGCAGTATTTT	CASSPWAGGTDTQYF
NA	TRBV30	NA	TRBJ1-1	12	TGTGCCTGGAGTGGGCGAGGGGGTCCAACTTTCTTT	CAWSGRGGPTFF
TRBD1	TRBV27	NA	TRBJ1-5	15	TGTGCCAGCAGCCTAACAGGGGGCGGGTATCAGCCCCAGCATTTT	CASSLTGGGYQPQHF
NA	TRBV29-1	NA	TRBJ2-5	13	TGCAGCGTTTTCTCCATTGACTGGAGGATCCAGTACTTC	CSVFSIDWRIQYF
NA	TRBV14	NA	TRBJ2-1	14	TGTGCCAGCAGCCAAGTTCAGGGTTACAATGAGCAGTTCTTC	CASSQVQGYNEQFF
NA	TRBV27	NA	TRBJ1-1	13	TGTGCCAGCAGTTATGGGGGGGGTAGGGTAGCTTTCTTT	CASSYGGGRVAFF
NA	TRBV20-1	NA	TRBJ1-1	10	TGCAGTGCTACCAGGTCTGAAGCTTTCTTT	CSATRSEAFF
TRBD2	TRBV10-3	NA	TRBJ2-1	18	TGTGCCATCAGTGAGTCGATTGGGAGGGCCGGGTCCTACAATGAGCAGTTCTTC	CAISESIGRAGSYNEQFF
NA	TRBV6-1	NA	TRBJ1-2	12	TGTGCCAGCAGTGTCACAGACTATGGCTACACCTTC	CASSVTDYGYTF
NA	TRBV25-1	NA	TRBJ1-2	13	TGTGCCAGCAGTGAATCAGCTAACTATGGCTACACCTTC	CASSESANYGYTF
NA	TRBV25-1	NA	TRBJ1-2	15	TGTGCCAGCAGTGGACCAGGTATAGGGGAAAATGGCTACACCTTC	CASSGPGIGENGYTF
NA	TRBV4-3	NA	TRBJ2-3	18	TGCGCCAGCAGCCGAAGTGGAGGAGGGGGCGTGGGTGCAGATACGCAGTATTTT	CASSRSGGGGVGADTQYF
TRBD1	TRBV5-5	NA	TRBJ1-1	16	TGTGCCAGCAGCCAAGTCCCCCGGGACAGGGTCACTGAAGCTTTCTTT	CASSQVPRDRVTEAFF
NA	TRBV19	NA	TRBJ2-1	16	TGTGCCAGTAGTTATCTAGCGTATACCTCCTACAATGAGCAGTTCTTC	CASSYLAYTSYNEQFF